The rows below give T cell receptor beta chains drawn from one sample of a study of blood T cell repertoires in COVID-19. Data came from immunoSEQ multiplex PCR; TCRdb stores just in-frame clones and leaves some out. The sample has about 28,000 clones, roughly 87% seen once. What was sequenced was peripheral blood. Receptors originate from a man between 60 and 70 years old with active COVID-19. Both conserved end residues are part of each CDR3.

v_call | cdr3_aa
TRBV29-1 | CSVEEGVGYGYTF
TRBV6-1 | CASSEALSPKTNEKLFF
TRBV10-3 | CAITFRDRGRGTEAFF
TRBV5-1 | CASSLGTGGYYNEQFF
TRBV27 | CASSTWEGTGANVLTF
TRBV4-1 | CASSQVEGAGYEQYF
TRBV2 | CASRGRTTPSYEQYF
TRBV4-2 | CASSQEVGGGAFF
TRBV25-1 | CASSGTPGQGAKGELFF
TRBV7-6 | CASSLVPVDEQFF
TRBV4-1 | CASSQVGLAVGTDTQYF
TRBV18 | CASSPQGGADSNQPQHF
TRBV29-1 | CSVDLRHMNTEAFF
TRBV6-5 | CASSLGSVTDTQYF
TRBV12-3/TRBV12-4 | CASSLGDNQPQHF
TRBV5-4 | CASSVPGLAGDTQYF
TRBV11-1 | CASTPQGLAKNIQYF
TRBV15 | CATAPGTAYEQYF
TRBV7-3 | CASSLTTGDYEQYF
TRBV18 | CASSPLEGGGTEAFF
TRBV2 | CASSGAGGTSGNTIYF
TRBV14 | CASRVVASGELFF
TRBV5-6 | CASSFRTGPQETQYF
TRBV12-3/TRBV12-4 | CASTQSNQPQHF
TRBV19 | CASSIGPGLQPQHF
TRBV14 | CASSQGGQSYNEQFF
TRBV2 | CARRRDRGRVLGTEAFF
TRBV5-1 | CASSIGTIQETQYF
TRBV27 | CASSFSQGLRSSYEQYF
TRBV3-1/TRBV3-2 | CASSQVDRAGNTIYF
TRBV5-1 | CASSPGSYGYTF
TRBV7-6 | CASSRANGGVGTDTQYF
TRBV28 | CASSSGLGLQETQYF
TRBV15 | CATSRGHRRTNYGYTF
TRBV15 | CATGQGRTDTQYF
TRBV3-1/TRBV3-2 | CASSQGFQGTEAFF
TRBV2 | CASRTGTGKWETQYF
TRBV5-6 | CASSLTSGGPTGELFF
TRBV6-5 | CASSYRLGGAPDTQYF
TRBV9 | CASSVLGGQGVNEQFF
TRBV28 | CASSIPAGQANEQYF
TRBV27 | CASRETGYYEQYF
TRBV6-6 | CASTYTGARGVGYTF
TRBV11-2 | CASSFGFAGETQYF
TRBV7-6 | CASSRRWGLRPEAFF
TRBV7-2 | CASSSTGGAGANVLTF